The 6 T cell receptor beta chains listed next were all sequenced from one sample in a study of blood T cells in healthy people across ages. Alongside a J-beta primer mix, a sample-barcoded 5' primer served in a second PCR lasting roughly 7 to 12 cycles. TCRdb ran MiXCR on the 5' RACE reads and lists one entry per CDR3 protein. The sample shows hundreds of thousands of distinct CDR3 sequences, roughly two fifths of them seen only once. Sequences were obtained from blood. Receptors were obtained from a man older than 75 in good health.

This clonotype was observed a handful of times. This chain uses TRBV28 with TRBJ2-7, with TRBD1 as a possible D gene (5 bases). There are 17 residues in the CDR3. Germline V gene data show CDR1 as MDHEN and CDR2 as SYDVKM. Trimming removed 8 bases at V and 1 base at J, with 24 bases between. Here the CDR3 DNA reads TGTGCCAGCGGTACTGCAGTCGGTCCAGGGAATTCCTACGAGCAGTACTTC. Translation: CASGTAVGPGNSYEQYF.

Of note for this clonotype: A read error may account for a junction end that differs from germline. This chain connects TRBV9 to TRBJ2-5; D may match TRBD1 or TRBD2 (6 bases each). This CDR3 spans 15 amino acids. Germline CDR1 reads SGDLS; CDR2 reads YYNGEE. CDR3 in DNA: TGTGCTAGCAGCGTAGAAGGGGGGCCGAAAGAGACCCAGTACTTC. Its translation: CASSVEGGPKETQYF.

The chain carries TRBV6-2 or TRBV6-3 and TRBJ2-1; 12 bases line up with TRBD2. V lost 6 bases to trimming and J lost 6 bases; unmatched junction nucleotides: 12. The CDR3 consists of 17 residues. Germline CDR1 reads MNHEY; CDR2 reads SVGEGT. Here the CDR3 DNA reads TGTGCCAGCAGCCCGAGTCCTAGCGGGAGGGCCGTCAATGAGCAGTTCTTC. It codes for CASSPSPSGRAVNEQFF.

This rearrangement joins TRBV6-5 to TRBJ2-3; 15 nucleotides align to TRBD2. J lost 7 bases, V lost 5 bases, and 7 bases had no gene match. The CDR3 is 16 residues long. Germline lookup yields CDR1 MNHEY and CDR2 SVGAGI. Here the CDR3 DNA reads TGTGCCAGCAGTCGGACTAGCGGGAGGGCCGTCCATACGCAGTATTTT. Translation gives CASSRTSGRAVHTQYF.

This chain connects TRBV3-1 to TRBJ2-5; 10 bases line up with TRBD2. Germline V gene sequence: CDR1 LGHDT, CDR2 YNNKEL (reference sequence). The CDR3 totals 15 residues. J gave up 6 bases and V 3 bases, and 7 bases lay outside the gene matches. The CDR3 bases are TGTGCCAGCAGCCAGGAAGCGGGAGGGCCGCAGACCCAGTACTTC. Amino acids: CASSQEAGGPQTQYF.

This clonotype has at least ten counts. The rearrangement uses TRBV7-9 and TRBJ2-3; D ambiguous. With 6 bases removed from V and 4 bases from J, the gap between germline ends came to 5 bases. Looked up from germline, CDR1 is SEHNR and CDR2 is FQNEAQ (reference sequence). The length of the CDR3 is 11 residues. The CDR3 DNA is TGTGCCAGCAGTTTCGCAGATACGCAGTATTTT. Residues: CASSFADTQYF.